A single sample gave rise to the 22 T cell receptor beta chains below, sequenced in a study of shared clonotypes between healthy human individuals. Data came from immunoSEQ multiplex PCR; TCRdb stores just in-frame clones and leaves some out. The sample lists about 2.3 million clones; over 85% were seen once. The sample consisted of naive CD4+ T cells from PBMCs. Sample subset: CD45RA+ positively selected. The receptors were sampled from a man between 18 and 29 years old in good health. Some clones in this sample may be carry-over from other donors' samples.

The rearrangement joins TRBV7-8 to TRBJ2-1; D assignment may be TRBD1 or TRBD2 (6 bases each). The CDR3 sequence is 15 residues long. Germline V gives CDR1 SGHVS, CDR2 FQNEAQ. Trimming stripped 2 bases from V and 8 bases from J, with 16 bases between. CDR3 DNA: TGTGCCAGCAGCTTAAGGGGGGACCCCGGCCATGAGCAGTTCTTC. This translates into CASSLRGDPGHEQFF.

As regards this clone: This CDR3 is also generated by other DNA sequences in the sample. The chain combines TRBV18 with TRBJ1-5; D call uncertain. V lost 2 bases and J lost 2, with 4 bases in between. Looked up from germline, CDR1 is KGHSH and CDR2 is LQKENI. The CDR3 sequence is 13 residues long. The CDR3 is CASSPAGNQPQHF. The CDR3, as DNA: TGTGCCAGCTCACCAGCGGGCAATCAGCCCCAGCATTTT.

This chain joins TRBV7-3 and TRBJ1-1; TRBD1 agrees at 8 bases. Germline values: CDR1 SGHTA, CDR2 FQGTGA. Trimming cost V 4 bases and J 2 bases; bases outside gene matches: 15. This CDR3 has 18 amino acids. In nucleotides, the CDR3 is TGTGCCAGCAGCTACGATAACAGGGGGTGGCCTCGTAACACTGAAGCTTTCTTT. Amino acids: CASSYDNRGWPRNTEAFF.

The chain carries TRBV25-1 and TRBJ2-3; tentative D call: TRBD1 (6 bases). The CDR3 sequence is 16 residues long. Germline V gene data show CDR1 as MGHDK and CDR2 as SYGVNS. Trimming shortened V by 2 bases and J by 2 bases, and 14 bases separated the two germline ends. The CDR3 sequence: CASSEAPGHLTDTQYF. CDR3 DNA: TGTGCCAGCAGTGAAGCCCCGGGACACCTCACAGATACGCAGTATTTT.

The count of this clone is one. The CDR3 DNA follows: TGTGCCAGCAGCGGGACAGGGACCCGAACTAACTATGGCTACACCTTC. Protein: CASSGTGTRTNYGYTF. This sequence joins TRBV28 and TRBJ1-2; the match to TRBD1 covers 9 bases. From germline, CDR1 is MDHEN and CDR2 SYDVKM. The V and J ends lost 6 bases and 0 bases, in that order; junction bases with no gene match: 8. The CDR3 consists of 16 residues.

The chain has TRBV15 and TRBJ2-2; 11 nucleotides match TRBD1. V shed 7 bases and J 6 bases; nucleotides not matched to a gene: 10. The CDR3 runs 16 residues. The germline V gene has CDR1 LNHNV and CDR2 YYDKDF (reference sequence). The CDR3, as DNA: TGTGCCACCACCGGACAGGGGGCATCGTACGCCGGGGAGCTGTTTTTT. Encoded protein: CATTGQGASYAGELFF.

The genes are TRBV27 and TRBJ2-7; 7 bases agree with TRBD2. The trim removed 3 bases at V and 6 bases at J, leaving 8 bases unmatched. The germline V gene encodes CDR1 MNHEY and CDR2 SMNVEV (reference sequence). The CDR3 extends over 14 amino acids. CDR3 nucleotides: TGTGCCAGCAGTTTGGGCGGGAGCGTTAGCGAGCAGTACTTC. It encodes CASSLGGSVSEQYF.

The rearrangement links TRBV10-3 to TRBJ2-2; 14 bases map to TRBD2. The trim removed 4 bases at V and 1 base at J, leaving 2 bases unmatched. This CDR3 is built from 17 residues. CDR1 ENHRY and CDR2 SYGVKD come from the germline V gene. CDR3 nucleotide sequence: TGTGCCATCAGTGCCGGACTAGCGGGAGGGAACACCGGGGAGCTGTTTTTT. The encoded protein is CAISAGLAGGNTGELFF.

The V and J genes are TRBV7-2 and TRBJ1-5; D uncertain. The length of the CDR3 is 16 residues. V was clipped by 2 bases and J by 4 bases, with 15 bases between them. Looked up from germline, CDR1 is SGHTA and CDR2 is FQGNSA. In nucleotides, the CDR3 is TGTGCCAGCAGCTTAAAGGGCCCCCCCCTTAATCAGCCCCAGCATTTT. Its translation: CASSLKGPPLNQPQHF.

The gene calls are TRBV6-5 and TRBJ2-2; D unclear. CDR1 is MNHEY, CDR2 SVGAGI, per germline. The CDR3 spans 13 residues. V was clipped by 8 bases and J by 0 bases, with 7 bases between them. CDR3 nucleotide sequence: TGTGCCAGCCTCTCCTCGAACACCGGGGAGCTGTTTTTT. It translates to CASLSSNTGELFF.

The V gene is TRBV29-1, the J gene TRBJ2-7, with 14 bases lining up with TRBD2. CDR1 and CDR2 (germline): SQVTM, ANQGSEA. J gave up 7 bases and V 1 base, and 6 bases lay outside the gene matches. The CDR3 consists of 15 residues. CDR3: CSVEVGTSGGGEQYF. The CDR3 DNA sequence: TGCAGCGTTGAAGTCGGGACTAGCGGGGGCGGGGAGCAGTACTTC.

CDR3 in amino acids: CASSRDRVERNQPQHF. DNA of the CDR3: TGTGCCAGCAGTCGGGACAGGGTCGAACGAAATCAGCCCCAGCATTTT. The rearrangement joins TRBV2 to TRBJ1-5; TRBD1 matches at 9 bases. Germline V gene data show CDR1 as SNHLY and CDR2 as FYNNEI. The CDR3 is 16 residues long. The V segment lost 5 bases and the J segment 4 bases; nucleotides outside the gene matches: 9.

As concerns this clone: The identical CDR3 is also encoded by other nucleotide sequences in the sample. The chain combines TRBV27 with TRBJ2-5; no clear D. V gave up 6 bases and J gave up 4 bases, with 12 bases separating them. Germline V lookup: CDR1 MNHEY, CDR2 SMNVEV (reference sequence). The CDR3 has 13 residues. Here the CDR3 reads CASSPPLRETQYF. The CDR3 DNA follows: TGTGCCAGCAGCCCCCCCCTGCGAGAGACCCAGTACTTC.

The CDR3 DNA follows: TGCGCCAGCAGCCGGACTTCGCCCTCCTACAATGAGCAGTTCTTC. Its translation is CASSRTSPSYNEQFF. The genes are TRBV5-1 and TRBJ2-1, with a weak D call TRBD2 (5 bases). The germline CDR1 and CDR2 sequences are SGHRS and YFSETQ. The ends were cut back, 4 bases at V and 0 bases at J, with 11 bases in the middle. The CDR3 sequence is 15 residues long. Supplemented by reference TRBV5-1 and TRBJ2-1, the full variable domain reads KAGVTQTPRYLIKTRGQQVTLSCSPISGHRSVSWYQQTPGQGLQFLFEYFSETQRNKGNFPGRFSGRQFSNSRSEMNVSTLELGDSALYLCASSRTSPSYNEQFFGPGTRLTVL.

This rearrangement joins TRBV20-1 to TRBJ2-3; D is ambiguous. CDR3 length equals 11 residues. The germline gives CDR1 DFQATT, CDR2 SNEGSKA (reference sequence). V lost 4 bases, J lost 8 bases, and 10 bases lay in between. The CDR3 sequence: CSATSRGTQYF. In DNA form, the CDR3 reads TGCAGTGCTACGAGCCGCGGTACGCAGTATTTT.

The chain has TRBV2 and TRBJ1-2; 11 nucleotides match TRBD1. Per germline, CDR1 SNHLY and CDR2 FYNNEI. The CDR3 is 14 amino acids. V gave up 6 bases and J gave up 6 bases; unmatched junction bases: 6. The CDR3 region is CASSWTGGPNGYTF. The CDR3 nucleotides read TGTGCCAGCAGCTGGACAGGGGGCCCAAATGGCTACACCTTC.

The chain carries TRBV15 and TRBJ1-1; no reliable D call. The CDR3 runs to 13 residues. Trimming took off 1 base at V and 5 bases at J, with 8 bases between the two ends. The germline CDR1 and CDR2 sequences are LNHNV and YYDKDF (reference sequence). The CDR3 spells CATSRGQPTEAFF. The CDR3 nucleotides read TGTGCCACCAGCAGAGGACAACCGACTGAAGCTTTCTTT.

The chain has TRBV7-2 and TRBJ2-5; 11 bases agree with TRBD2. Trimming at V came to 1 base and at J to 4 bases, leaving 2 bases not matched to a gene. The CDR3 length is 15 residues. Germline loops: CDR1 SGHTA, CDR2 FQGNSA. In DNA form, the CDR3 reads TGTGCCAGCAGCTTAGGGACTAGCGGGCCAGAGACCCAGTACTTC. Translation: CASSLGTSGPETQYF.

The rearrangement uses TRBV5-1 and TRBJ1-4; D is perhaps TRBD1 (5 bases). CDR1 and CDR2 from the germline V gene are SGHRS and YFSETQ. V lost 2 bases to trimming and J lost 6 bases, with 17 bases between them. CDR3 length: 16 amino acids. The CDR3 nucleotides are TGCGCCAGCAGCTTAGCCCCGGGACGGGGGGATGAAAAACTGTTTTTT. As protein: CASSLAPGRGDEKLFF.

In DNA form, the CDR3 reads TGTGCCAGCAGCCCTGGTGGCAGAGACTACGAGCAGTACTTC. It is translated as CASSPGGRDYEQYF. V gene TRBV5-4 combines with J gene TRBJ2-7, with unresolved D. The CDR3 contains 14 residues. The V and J ends lost 4 bases and 3 bases respectively, with 14 bases between them. The germline V gene encodes CDR1 SGHNT and CDR2 YYREEE (reference sequence). Full variable domain (outside the CDR3, taken from reference TRBV5-4 and TRBJ2-7): ETGVTQSPTHLIKTRGQQVTLRCSSQSGHNTVSWYQQALGQGPQFIFQYYREEENGRGNFPPRFSGLQFPNYSSELNVNALELDDSALYLCASSPGGRDYEQYFGPGTRLTVT.

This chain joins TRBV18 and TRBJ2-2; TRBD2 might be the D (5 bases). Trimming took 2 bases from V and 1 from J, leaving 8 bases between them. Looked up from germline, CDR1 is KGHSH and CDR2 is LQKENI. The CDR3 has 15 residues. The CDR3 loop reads CASSPTAENTGELFF. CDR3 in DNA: TGTGCCAGCTCACCAACAGCGGAGAACACCGGGGAGCTGTTTTTT.

The DNA of the CDR3 is TGTGCCAGCGATTACTTTGCAGGGACACAGAACACTGAAGCTTTCTTT. This codes for CASDYFAGTQNTEAFF. V and J are TRBV5-4 and TRBJ1-1; D possibly corresponds to TRBD1 (6 bases). The V end lost 7 bases, the J end lost 1 base, and 20 bases lay between the germline ends. The length of the CDR3 is 16 residues. Per the germline V gene, CDR1 is SGHNT and CDR2 is YYREEE (reference sequence). The whole variable domain, filled in from reference TRBV5-4 and TRBJ1-1, reads ETGVTQSPTHLIKTRGQQVTLRCSSQSGHNTVSWYQQALGQGPQFIFQYYREEENGRGNFPPRFSGLQFPNYSSELNVNALELDDSALYLCASDYFAGTQNTEAFFGQGTRLTVV.